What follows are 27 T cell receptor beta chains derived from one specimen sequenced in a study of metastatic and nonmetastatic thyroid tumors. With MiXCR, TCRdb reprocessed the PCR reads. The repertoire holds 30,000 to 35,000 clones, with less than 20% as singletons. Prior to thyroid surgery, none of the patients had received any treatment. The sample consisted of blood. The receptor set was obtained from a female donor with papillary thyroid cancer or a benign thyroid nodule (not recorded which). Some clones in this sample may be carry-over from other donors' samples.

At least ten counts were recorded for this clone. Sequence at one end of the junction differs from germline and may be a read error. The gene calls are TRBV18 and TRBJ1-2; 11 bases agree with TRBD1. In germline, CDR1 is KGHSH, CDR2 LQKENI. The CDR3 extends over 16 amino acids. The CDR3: CASSPPAGTGGFGHTF. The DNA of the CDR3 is TGTGCCAGCTCACCTCCTGCCGGGACAGGGGGTTTTGGCCACACCTTC.

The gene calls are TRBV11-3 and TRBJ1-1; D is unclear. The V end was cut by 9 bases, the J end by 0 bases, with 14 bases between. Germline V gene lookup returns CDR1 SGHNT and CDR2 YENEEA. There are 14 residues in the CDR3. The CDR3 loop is CASKWDGMNTEAFF. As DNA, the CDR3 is TGTGCCAGTAAATGGGATGGGATGAACACTGAAGCTTTCTTT.

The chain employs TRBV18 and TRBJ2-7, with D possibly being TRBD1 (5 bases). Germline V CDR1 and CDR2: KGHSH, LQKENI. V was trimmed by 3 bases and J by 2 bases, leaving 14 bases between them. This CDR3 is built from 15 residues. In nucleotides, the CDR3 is TGTGCCAGCTCACCTACAGGAAAAGGGACCTACGAGCAGTACTTC. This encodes CASSPTGKGTYEQYF.

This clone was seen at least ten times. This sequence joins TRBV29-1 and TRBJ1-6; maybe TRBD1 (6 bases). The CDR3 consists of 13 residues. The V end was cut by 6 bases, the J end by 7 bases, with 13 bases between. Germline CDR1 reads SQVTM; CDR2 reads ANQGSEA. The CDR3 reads CSVGGTENSPLHF. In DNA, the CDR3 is TGCAGCGTAGGGGGGACGGAAAATTCACCCCTCCACTTT.

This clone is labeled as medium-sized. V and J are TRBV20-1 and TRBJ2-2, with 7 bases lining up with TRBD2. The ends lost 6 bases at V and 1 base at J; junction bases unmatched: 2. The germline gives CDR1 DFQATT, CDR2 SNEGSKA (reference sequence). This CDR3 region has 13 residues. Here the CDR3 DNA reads TGCAGTGCCAGCGGGAAGAACACCGGGGAGCTGTTTTTT. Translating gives CSASGKNTGELFF.

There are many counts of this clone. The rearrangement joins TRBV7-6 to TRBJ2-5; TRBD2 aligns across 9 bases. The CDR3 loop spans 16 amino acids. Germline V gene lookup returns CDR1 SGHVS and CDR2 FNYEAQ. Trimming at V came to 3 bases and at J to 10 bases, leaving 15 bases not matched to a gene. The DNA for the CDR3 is TGTGCCAGCAGCTTGAAAGCGGGGGGACCCCGGGAGGGCCAGTACTTC. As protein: CASSLKAGGPREGQYF. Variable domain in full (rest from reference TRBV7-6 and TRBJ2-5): GAGVSQSPRYKVTKRGQDVALRCDPISGHVSLYWYRQALGQGPEFLTYFNYEAQQDKSGLPNDRFSAERPEGSISTLTIQRTEQRDSAMYRCASSLKAGGPREGQYFGPGTRLLVL.

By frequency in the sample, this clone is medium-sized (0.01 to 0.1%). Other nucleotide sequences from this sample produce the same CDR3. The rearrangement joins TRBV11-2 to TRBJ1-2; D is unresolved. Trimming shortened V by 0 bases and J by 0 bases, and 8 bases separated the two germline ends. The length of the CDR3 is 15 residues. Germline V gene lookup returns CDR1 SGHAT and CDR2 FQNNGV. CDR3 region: CASSLDNGANYGYTF. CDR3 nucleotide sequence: TGTGCCAGCAGCTTAGATAACGGAGCTAACTATGGCTACACCTTC.

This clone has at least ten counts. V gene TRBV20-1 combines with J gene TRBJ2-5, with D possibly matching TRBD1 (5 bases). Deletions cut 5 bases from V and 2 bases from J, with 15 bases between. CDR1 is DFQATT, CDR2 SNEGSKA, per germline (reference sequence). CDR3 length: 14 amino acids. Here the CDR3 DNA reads TGCAGTGCTGACAGCGATCTCCGACAAGAGACCCAGTACTTC. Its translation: CSADSDLRQETQYF.

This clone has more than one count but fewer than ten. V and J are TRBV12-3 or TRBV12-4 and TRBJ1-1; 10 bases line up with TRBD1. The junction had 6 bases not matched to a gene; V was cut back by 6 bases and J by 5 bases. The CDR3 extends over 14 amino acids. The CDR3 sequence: CASRPGQGWTEAFF. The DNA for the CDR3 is TGTGCCAGCAGACCGGGACAGGGGTGGACTGAAGCTTTCTTT.

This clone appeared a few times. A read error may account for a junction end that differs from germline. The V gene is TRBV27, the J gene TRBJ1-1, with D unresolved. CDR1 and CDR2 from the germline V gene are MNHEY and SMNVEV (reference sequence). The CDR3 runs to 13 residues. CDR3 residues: CTSRGRLNTEAFF. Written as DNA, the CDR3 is TGTACCAGCAGAGGGCGTTTGAACACTGAAGCTTTCTTT.

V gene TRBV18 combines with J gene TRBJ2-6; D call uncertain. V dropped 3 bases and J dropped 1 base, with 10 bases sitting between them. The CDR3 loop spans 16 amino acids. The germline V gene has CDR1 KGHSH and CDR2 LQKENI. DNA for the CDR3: TGTGCCAGCTCACCGTTCTTGGGGTCTGGGGCCAACGTCCTGACTTTC. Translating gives CASSPFLGSGANVLTF.

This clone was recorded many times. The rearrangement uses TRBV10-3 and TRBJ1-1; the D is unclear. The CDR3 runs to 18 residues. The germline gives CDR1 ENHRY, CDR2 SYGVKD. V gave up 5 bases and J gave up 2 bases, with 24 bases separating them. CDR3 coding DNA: TGTGCCATCAGTCCCCTTCCCCCTCGACAAGGAGGAAACACTGAAGCTTTCTTT. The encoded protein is CAISPLPPRQGGNTEAFF.

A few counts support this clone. The CDR3: CSAKRVVYNEQFF. As DNA, the CDR3 is TGCAGTGCTAAGAGAGTGGTCTACAATGAGCAGTTCTTC. The chain couples TRBV20-1 to TRBJ2-1; no firm D call. The germline V gene has CDR1 DFQATT and CDR2 SNEGSKA (reference sequence). With 4 bases removed from V and 3 bases from J, the gap between germline ends came to 10 bases. This CDR3 contains 13 residues.

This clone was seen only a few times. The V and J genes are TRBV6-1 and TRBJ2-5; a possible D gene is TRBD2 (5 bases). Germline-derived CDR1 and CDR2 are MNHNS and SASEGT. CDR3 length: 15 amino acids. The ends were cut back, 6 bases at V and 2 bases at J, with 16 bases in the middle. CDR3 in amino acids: CASSWPRGMQETQYF. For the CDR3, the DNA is TGTGCCAGCAGCTGGCCCAGAGGGATGCAAGAGACCCAGTACTTC.

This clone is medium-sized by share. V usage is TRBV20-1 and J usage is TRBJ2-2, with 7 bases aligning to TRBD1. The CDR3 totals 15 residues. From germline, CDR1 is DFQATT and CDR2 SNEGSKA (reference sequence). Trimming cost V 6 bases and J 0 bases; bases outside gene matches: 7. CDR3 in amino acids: CSATRQGANTGELFF. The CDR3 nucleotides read TGCAGTGCAACCCGACAGGGCGCGAACACCGGGGAGCTGTTTTTT.

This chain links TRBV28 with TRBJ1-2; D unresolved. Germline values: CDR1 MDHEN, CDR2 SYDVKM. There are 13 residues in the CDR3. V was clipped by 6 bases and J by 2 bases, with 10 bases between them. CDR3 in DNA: TGTGCCAGCAGCCCCGACCTAAACTATGGCTACACCTTC. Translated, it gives CASSPDLNYGYTF.

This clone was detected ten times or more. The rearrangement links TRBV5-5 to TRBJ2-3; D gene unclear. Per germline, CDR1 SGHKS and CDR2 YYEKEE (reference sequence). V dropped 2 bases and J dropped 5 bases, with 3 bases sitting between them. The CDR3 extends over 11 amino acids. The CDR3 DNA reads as TGTGCCAGCAGCTTTGTAGATACGCAGTATTTT. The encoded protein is CASSFVDTQYF. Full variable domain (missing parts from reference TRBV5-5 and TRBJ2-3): DAGVTQSPTHLIKTRGQQVTLRCSPISGHKSVSWYQQVLGQGPQFIFQYYEKEERGRGNFPDRFSARQFPNYSSELNVNALLLGDSALYLCASSFVDTQYFGPGTRLTVL.

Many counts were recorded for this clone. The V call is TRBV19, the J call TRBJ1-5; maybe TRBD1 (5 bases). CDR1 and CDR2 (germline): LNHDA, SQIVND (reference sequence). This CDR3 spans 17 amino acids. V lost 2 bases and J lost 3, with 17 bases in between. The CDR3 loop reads CASSISRAGTFNQPQHF. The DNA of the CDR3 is TGTGCCAGTAGTATATCGCGAGCCGGGACTTTCAATCAGCCCCAGCATTTT.

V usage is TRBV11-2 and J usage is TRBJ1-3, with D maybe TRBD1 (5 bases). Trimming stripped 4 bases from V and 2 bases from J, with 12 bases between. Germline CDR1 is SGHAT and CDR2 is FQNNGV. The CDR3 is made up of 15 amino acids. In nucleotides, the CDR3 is TGTGCCAGCAGCTCTGCTGCCAGGGCTGGAAACACCATATATTTT. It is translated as CASSSAARAGNTIYF.

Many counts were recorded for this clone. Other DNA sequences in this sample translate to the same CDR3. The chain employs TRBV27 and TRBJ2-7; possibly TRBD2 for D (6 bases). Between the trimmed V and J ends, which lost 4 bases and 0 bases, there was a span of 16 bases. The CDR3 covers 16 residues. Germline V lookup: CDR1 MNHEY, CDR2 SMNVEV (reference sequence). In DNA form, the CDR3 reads TGTGCCAGCAGTTCCCCCCGGGAGAAGGGCTCCTACGAGCAGTACTTC. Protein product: CASSSPREKGSYEQYF.

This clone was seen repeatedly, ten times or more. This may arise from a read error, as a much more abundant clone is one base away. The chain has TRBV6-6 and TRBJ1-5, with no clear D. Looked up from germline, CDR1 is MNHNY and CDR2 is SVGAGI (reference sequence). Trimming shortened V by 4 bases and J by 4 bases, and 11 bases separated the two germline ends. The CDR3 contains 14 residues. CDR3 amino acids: CASSSRYKNQPQHF. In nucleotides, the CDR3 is TGTGCCAGCAGTTCTCGATACAAGAATCAGCCCCAGCATTTT.

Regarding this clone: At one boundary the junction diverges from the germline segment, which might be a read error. CDR3 sequence (DNA): TGTGCCAGCAGCTTCGAGGGTAACTATGGGTACGTCTTC. It codes for CASSFEGNYGYVF. This sequence joins TRBV27 and TRBJ1-2, with no clear D. The CDR3 totals 13 residues. Germline loops: CDR1 MNHEY, CDR2 SMNVEV (reference sequence).

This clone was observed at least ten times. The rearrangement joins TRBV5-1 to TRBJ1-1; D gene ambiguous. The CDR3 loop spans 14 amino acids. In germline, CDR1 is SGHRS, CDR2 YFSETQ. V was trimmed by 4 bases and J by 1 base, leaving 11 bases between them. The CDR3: CASSPGVTNTEAFF. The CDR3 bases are TGCGCCAGCAGCCCCGGCGTCACGAACACTGAAGCTTTCTTT.

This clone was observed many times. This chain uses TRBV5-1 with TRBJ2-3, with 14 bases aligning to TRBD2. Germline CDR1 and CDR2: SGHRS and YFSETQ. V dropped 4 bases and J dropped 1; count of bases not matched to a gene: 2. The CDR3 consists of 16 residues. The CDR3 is CASSGGLAGGTDTQYF. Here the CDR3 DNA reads TGCGCCAGCAGCGGGGGACTAGCGGGAGGCACAGATACGCAGTATTTT.

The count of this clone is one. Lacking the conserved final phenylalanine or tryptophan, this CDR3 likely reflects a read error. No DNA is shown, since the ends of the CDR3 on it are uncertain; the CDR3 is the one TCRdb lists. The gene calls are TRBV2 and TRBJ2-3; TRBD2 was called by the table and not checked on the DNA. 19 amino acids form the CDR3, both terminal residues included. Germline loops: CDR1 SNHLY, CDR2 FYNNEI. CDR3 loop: CASSEDPAGGYSSTDTQNN.

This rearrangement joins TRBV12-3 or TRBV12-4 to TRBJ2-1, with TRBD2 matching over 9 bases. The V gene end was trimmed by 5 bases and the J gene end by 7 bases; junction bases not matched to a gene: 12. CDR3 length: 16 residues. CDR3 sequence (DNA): TGTGCCAGCAGTCACCTGGGCGGGGGGGCTTTGAATGAGCAGTTCTTC. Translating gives CASSHLGGGALNEQFF.

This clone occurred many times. The CDR3 sequence: CASSLSRMNTEAFF. The CDR3 nucleotides are TGCGCCAGCAGCTTGAGCAGAATGAACACTGAAGCTTTCTTT. This chain connects TRBV5-1 to TRBJ1-1; no clear D. Germline V gene lookup returns CDR1 SGHRS and CDR2 YFSETQ. The CDR3 has 14 residues. V lost 1 base, J lost 0 bases, and 7 bases lay in between.